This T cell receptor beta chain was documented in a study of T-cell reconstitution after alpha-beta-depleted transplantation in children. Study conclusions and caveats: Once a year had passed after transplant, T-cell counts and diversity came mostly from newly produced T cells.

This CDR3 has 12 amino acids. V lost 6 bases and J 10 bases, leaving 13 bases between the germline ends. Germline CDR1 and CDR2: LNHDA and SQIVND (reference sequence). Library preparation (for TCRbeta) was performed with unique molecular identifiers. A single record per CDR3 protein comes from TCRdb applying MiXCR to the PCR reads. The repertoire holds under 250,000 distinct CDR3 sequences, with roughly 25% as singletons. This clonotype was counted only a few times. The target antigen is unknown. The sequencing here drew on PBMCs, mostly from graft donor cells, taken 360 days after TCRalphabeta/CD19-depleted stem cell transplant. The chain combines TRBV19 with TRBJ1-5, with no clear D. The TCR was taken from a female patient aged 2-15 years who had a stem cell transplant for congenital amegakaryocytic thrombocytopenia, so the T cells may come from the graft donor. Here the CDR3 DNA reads TGTGCCAGTAGCAATACAGAGATCCCCCAGCATTTT. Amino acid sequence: CASSNTEIPQHF.